Below are 18 T cell receptor beta chains sequenced from a single sample in a study of Ad26.COV2.S vaccination and SARS-CoV-2 variants. This table comes from immunoSEQ multiplex PCR, and its TCRdb copy is limited to in-frame clones, with some not included. The repertoire has 400,000 to 500,000 clones, 85% to 90% of them found once; the top ten carry around 2.6%. Indicated treatment: some 20 received Ad26.COV2.S at low or high dose, single or two shots; 5 received placebo; per-sample allocation not given. It was on day 63 after the first vaccine or placebo injection that samples were taken. The material was peripheral blood, obtained in a trial of Ad26.COV2.S vaccine versus placebo. These receptors came from a person aged 18-65 years who received the Ad26.COV2.S COVID-19 vaccine or a placebo.

The chain carries TRBV20-1 and TRBJ1-2; D remains unclear. Germline V lookup: CDR1 DFQATT, CDR2 SNEGSKA (reference sequence). The CDR3 extends over 10 amino acids. Trimming took 7 bases from V and 5 from J, leaving 8 bases between them. The chain's CDR3 is CSVPGYGYTF. The CDR3 DNA reads TGCAGTGTTCCGGGATATGGCTACACCTTC.

The CDR3 sequence: CASSQGGDNSPLHF. CDR3 coding DNA: TGTGCCAGCAGCCAGGGCGGGGATAATTCACCCCTCCACTTT. The rearrangement links TRBV4-2 to TRBJ1-6; D remains unclear. Germline V gene lookup returns CDR1 LGHNA and CDR2 YNFKEQ. The length of the CDR3 is 14 residues. V was shortened by 3 bases and J by 5 bases, with 8 bases between the two germline ends.

This chain joins TRBV2 and TRBJ1-2; D is undetermined. Between the trimmed V and J ends, which lost 7 bases and 4 bases, there was a span of 7 bases. CDR1 is SNHLY and CDR2 is FYNNEI in the germline V gene. The CDR3 contains 11 residues. Here the CDR3 reads CASTITYGYTF. DNA for the CDR3: TGTGCCAGCACCATCACCTATGGCTACACCTTC.

This clone has a single count. This chain links TRBV13 with TRBJ2-1, with D tentatively TRBD2 (5 bases). CDR3 length: 11 amino acids. V was cut by 5 bases and J by 8 bases, with 7 bases left in between. Germline-derived CDR1 and CDR2 are PRHDT and FYEKMQ (reference sequence). CDR3 DNA sequence: TGTGCCAGCAGCCCCGGGGATGAGCAGTTCTTC. Residues: CASSPGDEQFF.

The chain links TRBV2 to TRBJ1-6, with D possibly TRBD1 on 5 matching bases. Germline CDR1 and CDR2: SNHLY and FYNNEI. CDR3 length: 14 residues. V lost 2 bases and J 10 bases, leaving 12 bases between the germline ends. DNA for the CDR3: TGTGCCAGCAGTGAACAGGGAGCAGAGTCACCCCTCCACTTT. Translated: CASSEQGAESPLHF.

V gene TRBV29-1 combines with J gene TRBJ2-1; D ambiguous. The CDR3 loop spans 14 amino acids. The V gene's germline CDR1 is SQVTM and CDR2 ANQGSEA. The germline V and J ends were trimmed by 7 bases and 4 bases, with 17 bases remaining between them. CDR3 bases: TGCAGCGCCCGTTTCGTGGTTGGATACAATGAGCAGTTCTTC. Amino acids: CSARFVVGYNEQFF.

This clone was picked up a small number of times. This rearrangement joins TRBV27 to TRBJ2-1, with 8 bases identical to TRBD2. The CDR3 is 15 residues long. The germline V gene encodes CDR1 MNHEY and CDR2 SMNVEV (reference sequence). Losses at the gene ends were 5 bases for V and 0 bases for J; bases not matched to a gene: 3. The chain's CDR3 is CASSLAGSSYNEQFF. The DNA of the CDR3 is TGTGCCAGCAGTCTAGCGGGTAGCTCCTACAATGAGCAGTTCTTC.

V gene TRBV4-2 combines with J gene TRBJ1-2; D may be TRBD1 (5 bases). Germline CDR1 reads LGHNA; CDR2 reads YNFKEQ. The CDR3 runs 15 residues. Trimming pared 3 bases from V and 0 bases from J, leaving 11 bases between. DNA of the CDR3: TGTGCCAGCAGCCACTCCGGGACGGCTAACTATGGCTACACCTTC. This translates into CASSHSGTANYGYTF.

This clone was picked up one time. The rearrangement uses TRBV15 and TRBJ2-3; D is uncertain. V was pared by 0 bases and J by 9 bases, with 7 bases between. CDR1 is LNHNV and CDR2 is YYDKDF in the germline V gene (reference sequence). The CDR3 runs 12 residues. CDR3 nucleotides: TGTGCCACCAGCAGAGATATTGGGACGCAGTATTTT. Translating gives CATSRDIGTQYF.

The rearrangement uses TRBV4-3 and TRBJ2-3, with no clear D. The V gene lost 2 bases and the J gene lost 2 bases, with 8 bases spanning the gap. The CDR3 runs 14 residues. Germline V gene data show CDR1 as LGHNA and CDR2 as YSLEER. In DNA, the CDR3 is TGCGCCAGCAGCCAAAGGACCGTCACAGATACGCAGTATTTT. It codes for CASSQRTVTDTQYF.

This clone was counted between two and nine times. The rearrangement uses TRBV30 and TRBJ1-5; possibly TRBD1 for D (5 bases). Germline-derived CDR1 and CDR2 are GTSNPN and SVGIG (reference sequence). V lost 2 bases, J lost 5 bases, and 10 bases lay in between. The CDR3 extends over 13 amino acids. The CDR3 sequence: CAWSLWGDQPQHF. The CDR3 DNA is TGTGCCTGGAGTTTGTGGGGGGATCAGCCCCAGCATTTT.

This chain connects TRBV18 to TRBJ2-3, with 7 bases matching TRBD1. There are 14 residues in the CDR3. The germline V gene encodes CDR1 KGHSH and CDR2 LQKENI. V gave up 2 bases and J gave up 5 bases; unmatched junction bases: 4. CDR3 coding DNA: TGTGCCAGCTCACCATCCACAGGGGAAGATACGCAGTATTTT. This gives the protein CASSPSTGEDTQYF.

The V call is TRBV4-1, the J call TRBJ1-2; D not certain. Germline V gene data show CDR1 as MGHRA and CDR2 as YSYEKL. The CDR3 covers 16 residues. Trimming left V 1 base short and J 4 bases short, with 16 bases between. CDR3 DNA: TGCGCCAGCAGCCAAGTGGTCTCGGGAGCCTTCTATGGCTACACCTTC. Amino acid sequence: CASSQVVSGAFYGYTF.

The rearrangement uses TRBV25-1 and TRBJ2-3; possibly TRBD2 for D (6 bases). The V and J ends lost 8 bases and 4 bases respectively, with 13 bases between them. Germline V gene sequence: CDR1 MGHDK, CDR2 SYGVNS. The CDR3 has 13 residues. CDR3 sequence reads: CASRGGFPDTQYF. For the CDR3, the DNA is TGTGCCAGCCGTGGGGGGTTTCCAGATACGCAGTATTTT.

V usage is TRBV6-6 and J usage is TRBJ1-2; weak D call: TRBD1 (6 bases). Between the trimmed V and J ends, which lost 2 bases and 6 bases, there was a span of 13 bases. CDR3 length: 14 amino acids. Per the germline V gene, CDR1 is MNHNY and CDR2 is SVGAGI (reference sequence). CDR3 in amino acids: CASSYPDRINGYTF. The DNA of the CDR3 is TGTGCCAGCAGTTACCCAGACAGGATAAATGGCTACACCTTC.

The chain recombines TRBV19 with TRBJ1-2; the D is unclear. V gave up 5 bases and J gave up 7 bases, with 14 bases separating them. The CDR3 runs to 13 residues. Germline CDR1 LNHDA, CDR2 SQIVND (reference sequence). In DNA form, the CDR3 reads TGTGCCAGTAGTTTTTATGGATATCCTGGCTACACCTTC. Translating it yields CASSFYGYPGYTF. The full variable domain, rest sourced from reference TRBV19 and TRBJ1-2, is DGGITQSPKYLFRKEGQNVTLSCEQNLNHDAMYWYRQDPGQGLRLIYYSQIVNDFQKGDIAEGYSVSREKKESFPLTVTSAQKNPTAFYLCASSFYGYPGYTFGSGTRLTVV.

CDR3 protein: CASSSRAGTEAPAEQFF. CDR3 in DNA: TGCGCCAGCAGCTCCCGGGCGGGGACCGAGGCCCCCGCTGAGCAGTTCTTC. This sequence joins TRBV4-1 and TRBJ2-1; possible D gene TRBD2, 6 bases. This CDR3 spans 17 amino acids. The germline V gene has CDR1 MGHRA and CDR2 YSYEKL. Trimming pared 5 bases from V and 9 bases from J, leaving 26 bases between.

V is TRBV3-1 (or the pseudogene TRBV3-2) and J is TRBJ1-2; D possibly corresponds to TRBD1 (5 bases). The V and J ends lost 3 bases and 4 bases respectively, with 12 bases between them. This CDR3 has 14 residues. Germline loops: CDR1 LGHDT, CDR2 YNNKEL (reference sequence). The CDR3 DNA reads TGTGCCAGCAGCCAGCCAGGGTTGGGCTATGGCTACACCTTC. Encoded protein: CASSQPGLGYGYTF.